The rows below give T cell receptor beta chains drawn from one sample of a study of blood T cell repertoires in COVID-19. Sequencing was performed with immunoSEQ multiplex PCR; in TCRdb, only in-frame clones are kept and a portion is missing. The table shows 100,000 to 150,000 clones, with about nine tenths occurring only once. The source material was peripheral blood. The source of these receptors is a human donor in a cohort sampled during active COVID-19. Each CDR3 is given with its conserved first and last residue. A D gene is named only where the DNA matches it firmly. Part of the rows lack a size; the others show once, few, many or a class for expanded clones.

.	TRBJ2-7	TRBV2	few	TGTGCCAGCAGATTACAGGGAGCCGCCTACGAGCAGTACTTC	CASRLQGAAYEQYF
.	TRBJ1-1	TRBV5-5	.	TGTGCCAGCAGCTTGTCAACTAACACTGAAGCTTTCTTT	CASSLSTNTEAFF
.	TRBJ2-7	TRBV19	.	TGTGCCAGTAGTATCATGGCGGGGGCCAGATCTGGCGAGCAGTACTTC	CASSIMAGARSGEQYF
.	TRBJ2-7	TRBV14	.	TGTGCCAGCAGCCCTGGGGGCACCTACTACGAGCAGTACTTC	CASSPGGTYYEQYF
.	TRBJ1-2	TRBV2	.	TGTGCCAGCAGCTTCGAGGTGGGGAGTGGTGGCTACACCTTC	CASSFEVGSGGYTF
.	TRBJ2-1	TRBV18	.	TGTGCCAGCGCCAGGGGAGATGAGCAGTTCTTC	CASARGDEQFF
TRBD1	TRBJ2-7	TRBV9	once	TGTGCCAGCAGCGCGAACTCCGGGACAGGATACGAGCAGTACTTC	CASSANSGTGYEQYF
.	TRBJ2-5	TRBV6-5	.	TGTGCCAGCAGTTGGGGCTCCGCAGGACAAGAGACCCAGTACTTC	CASSWGSAGQETQYF
.	TRBJ2-5	TRBV6-2/TRBV6-3	.	TGTGCCAGCAGTTACTCGATTGGTTGGCCTCGAGAGACCCAGTACTTC	CASSYSIGWPRETQYF
TRBD1	TRBJ2-7	TRBV4-2	.	TGTGCCAGCAGCCAAGAAGACAGGGTAAATCTCTACGAGCAGTACTTC	CASSQEDRVNLYEQYF
TRBD1	TRBJ2-7	TRBV11-3	.	TGTGCCAGCAGCACCTCCGGGACAGAACCATACGAGCAGTACTTC	CASSTSGTEPYEQYF
TRBD2	TRBJ2-1	TRBV4-1	.	TGCGCCAGCAGCCCCTCCCTGGCGGGAGGGAGCTCCTACAATGAGCAGTTCTTC	CASSPSLAGGSSYNEQFF
.	TRBJ2-2	TRBV9	.	TGTGCCAGCAGCCTTCTTTTGGGAGCGGGCACCGGGGAGCTGTTTTTT	CASSLLLGAGTGELFF
.	TRBJ1-4	TRBV5-1	.	TGCGCCAGCAGCCCACTCGCAACTAATGAAAAACTGTTTTTT	CASSPLATNEKLFF
TRBD2	TRBJ2-7	TRBV5-4	.	TGTGCCAGCAGCTTGGTATTTGGGGGTAGCGGGAGGGGATCCTACGAGCAGTACTTC	CASSLVFGGSGRGSYEQYF
.	TRBJ1-3	TRBV28	.	TGTGCCAGCAGTTCACCCCTCCCCCCGAGCTCTGGAAACACCATATATTTT	CASSSPLPPSSGNTIYF
.	TRBJ1-2	TRBV28	.	TGTGCCAGCAGCCCAGGGGCCCGCTATGGCTACACCTTC	CASSPGARYGYTF